The clone carrying this T cell receptor beta chain was recorded at least ten times. Its antigen remains unknown. The sample belongs to a study of Graves' ophthalmopathy and Graves' hyperthyroidism. Patients with other autoimmune diseases, uncontrolled infections, pregnancy or lactation were excluded. Study-wide results and limits: Blood also carried most expanded thyroid clonotypes exceeding 0.001 frequency.

Amplification of TCR beta CDR3 regions used RNA transcripts. First-round RT-PCR used HTBI primers; second-round multiplex PCR followed. MiXCR, applied by TCRdb to the multiplex PCR reads, yields one record per CDR3 protein. Here the sample spans roughly 500,000 distinct CDR3 sequences, over 13% being singletons. This receptor was taken from a woman in her 30s with Graves' ophthalmopathy. The sequencing sample was made of blood.

The CDR3 DNA reads TGTGCCACGGCACCCTACCGGGAAGGGGACACTGAAGCTTTCTTT. Its protein product is CATAPYREGDTEAFF. The genes are TRBV12-3 or TRBV12-4 and TRBJ1-1; D possibly corresponds to TRBD1 (5 bases). The CDR3 totals 15 residues. V dropped 10 bases and J dropped 3 bases, with 21 bases sitting between them.